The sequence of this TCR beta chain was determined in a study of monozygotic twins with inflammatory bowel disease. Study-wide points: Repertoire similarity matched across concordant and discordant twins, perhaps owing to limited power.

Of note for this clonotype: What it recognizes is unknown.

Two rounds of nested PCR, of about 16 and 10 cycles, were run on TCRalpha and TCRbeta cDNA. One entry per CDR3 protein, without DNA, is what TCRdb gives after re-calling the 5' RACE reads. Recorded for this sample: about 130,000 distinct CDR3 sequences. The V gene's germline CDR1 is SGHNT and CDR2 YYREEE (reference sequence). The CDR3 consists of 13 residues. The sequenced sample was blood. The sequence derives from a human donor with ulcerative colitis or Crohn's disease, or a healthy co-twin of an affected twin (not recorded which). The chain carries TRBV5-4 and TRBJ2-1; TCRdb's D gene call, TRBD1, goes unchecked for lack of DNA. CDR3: CASSLPVYNEQFF.